This T cell receptor (beta chain) comes out of a study of CD8+ T cells in alopecia areata. Study conclusions and caveats: Having just one nonresponder leaves the connection between baseline CD8+ expansion and response unresolved.

CDR1 ENHRY and CDR2 SYGVKD come from the germline V gene. V lost 4 bases and J lost 0, with 13 bases in between. This CDR3 spans 15 amino acids. In each case, RNA was isolated and then reverse transcribed into cDNA as the sequencing template. Assay used: immunoSEQ multiplex PCR; TCRdb lists only in-frame clones, some missing. The data show 150,000 to 200,000 clones, under 80% seen once. As to treatment: oral pan-JAK inhibitor, 5-10 mg twice daily. This clone was seen more than once but under ten times. Its antigen is unidentified. The TCR originated in a human donor with alopecia areata. The starting material was CD4+ T cells sorted from blood, obtained between weeks 47 and 50, from a patient treated with tofacitinib. The chain is built from TRBV10-3 and TRBJ2-7; D gene uncertain. The CDR3 sequence is CAISVSPPSSYEQYF. The CDR3 DNA reads as TGTGCCATCAGTGTTTCTCCCCCCAGCTCCTACGAGCAGTACTTC.